Here is one T cell receptor beta chain with its context. Antigen unknown. Assay: immunoSEQ multiplex PCR; the TCRdb copy retains only in-frame clones and omits some. The data hold roughly 1.5 million clones, with about 98% observed a single time. The CDR3 is 16 amino acids. Germline CDR1 MNHNY, CDR2 SVGAGI (reference sequence). The V gene end was trimmed by 5 bases and the J gene end by 5 bases; junction bases not matched to a gene: 11. These data originate in a study of shared clonotypes between healthy human individuals. Study as a whole: Three plates were used per donor for CD4 naive, three for CD4 memory, two for CD8 naive and one for CD8 memory.

Overall study results and limits: Generation probability values for non-shared clonotypes were lower than those for clonotypes shared by all four donors. The rarefaction results pointed to incomplete sorted-subset sequencing despite large depth.

The sample consisted of naive CD4+ T cells sorted from blood. Regarding subset: CD45RA+ positively selected. The chain carries TRBV6-6 and TRBJ2-3, with 9 bases that match TRBD2. This sequence originates from a man younger than 45 in good health. CDR3 protein: CASSPRLAVGEDTQYF. The CDR3 nucleotides read TGTGCCAGCAGTCCCAGACTAGCGGTAGGGGAAGATACGCAGTATTTT.